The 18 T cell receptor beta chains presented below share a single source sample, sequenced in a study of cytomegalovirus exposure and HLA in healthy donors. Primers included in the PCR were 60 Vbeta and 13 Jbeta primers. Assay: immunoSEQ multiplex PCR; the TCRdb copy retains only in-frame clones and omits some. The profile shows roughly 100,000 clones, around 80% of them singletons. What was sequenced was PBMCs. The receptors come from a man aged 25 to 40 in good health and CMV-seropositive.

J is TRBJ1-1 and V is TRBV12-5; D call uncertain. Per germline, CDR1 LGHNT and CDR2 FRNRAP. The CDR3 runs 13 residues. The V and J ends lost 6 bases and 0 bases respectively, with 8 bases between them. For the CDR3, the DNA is TGTGCTAGTGGCCCCGGGGTGAACACTGAAGCTTTCTTT. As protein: CASGPGVNTEAFF.

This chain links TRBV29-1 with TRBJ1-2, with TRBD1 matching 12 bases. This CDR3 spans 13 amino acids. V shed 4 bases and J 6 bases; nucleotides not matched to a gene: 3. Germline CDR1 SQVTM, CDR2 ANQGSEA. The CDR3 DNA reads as TGCAGCGTTGGGGGACAGGGGGCAAATGGCTACACCTTC. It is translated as CSVGGQGANGYTF.

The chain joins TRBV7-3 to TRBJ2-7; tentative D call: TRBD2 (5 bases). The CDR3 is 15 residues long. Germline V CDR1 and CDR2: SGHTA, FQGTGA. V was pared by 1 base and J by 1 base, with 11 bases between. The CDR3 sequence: CASSLSRTHSYEQYF. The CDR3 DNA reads TGTGCCAGCAGCTTAAGTCGGACTCATTCCTACGAGCAGTACTTC.

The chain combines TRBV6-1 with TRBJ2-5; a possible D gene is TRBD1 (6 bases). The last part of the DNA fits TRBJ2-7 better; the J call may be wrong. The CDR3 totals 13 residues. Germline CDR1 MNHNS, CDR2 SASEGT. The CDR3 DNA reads TGTGCCAGCAAACAGGGCACCCTATACGAGCAGTACTTC. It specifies CASKQGTLYEQYF.

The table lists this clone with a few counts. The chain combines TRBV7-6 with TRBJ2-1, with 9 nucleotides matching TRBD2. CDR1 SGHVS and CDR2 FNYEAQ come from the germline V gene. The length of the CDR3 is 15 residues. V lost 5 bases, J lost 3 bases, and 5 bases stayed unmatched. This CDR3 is CASSLSGGLYNEQFF. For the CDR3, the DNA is TGTGCCAGCAGCCTTAGCGGGGGACTCTACAATGAGCAGTTCTTC. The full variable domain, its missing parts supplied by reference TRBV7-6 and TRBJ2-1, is GAGVSQSPRYKVTKRGQDVALRCDPISGHVSLYWYRQALGQGPEFLTYFNYEAQQDKSGLPNDRFSAERPEGSISTLTIQRTEQRDSAMYRCASSLSGGLYNEQFFGPGTRLTVL.

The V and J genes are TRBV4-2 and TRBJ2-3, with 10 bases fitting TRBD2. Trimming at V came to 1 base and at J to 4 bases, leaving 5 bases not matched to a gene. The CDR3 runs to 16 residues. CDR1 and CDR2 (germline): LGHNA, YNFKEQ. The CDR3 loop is CASSQALAGMADTQYF. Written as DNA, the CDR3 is TGTGCCAGCAGCCAAGCACTAGCGGGGATGGCAGATACGCAGTATTTT.

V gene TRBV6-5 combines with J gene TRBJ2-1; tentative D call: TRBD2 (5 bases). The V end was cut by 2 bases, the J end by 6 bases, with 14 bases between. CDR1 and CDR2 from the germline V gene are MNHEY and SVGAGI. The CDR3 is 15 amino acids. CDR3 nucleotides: TGTGCCAGCAGTTACCCTGGGCGGGCCGGCAATGAGCAGTTCTTC. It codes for CASSYPGRAGNEQFF.

In nucleotides, the CDR3 is TGTGCCAGCAGCAAAAAGGACGCGGGAGTGGAAGAGACCCAGTACTTC. This codes for CASSKKDAGVEETQYF. The rearrangement links TRBV21-1 to TRBJ2-5; the table's TRBD2 call for D was not verified on the DNA. TRBV21-1 is a listed pseudogene. This CDR3 contains 16 residues.

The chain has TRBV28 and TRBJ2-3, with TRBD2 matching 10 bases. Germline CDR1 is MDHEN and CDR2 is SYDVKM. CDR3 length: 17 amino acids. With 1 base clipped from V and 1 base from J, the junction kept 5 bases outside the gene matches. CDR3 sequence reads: CASSLSLAGDGTDTQYF. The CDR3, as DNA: TGTGCCAGCAGTTTATCTCTAGCGGGAGACGGCACAGATACGCAGTATTTT.

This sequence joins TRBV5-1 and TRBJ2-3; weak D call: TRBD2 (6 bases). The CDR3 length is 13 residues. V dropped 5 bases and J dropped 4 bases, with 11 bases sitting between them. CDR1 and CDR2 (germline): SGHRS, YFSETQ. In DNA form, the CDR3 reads TGCGCCAGCAGTCGGAGGGAGGCAGATACGCAGTATTTT. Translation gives CASSRREADTQYF.

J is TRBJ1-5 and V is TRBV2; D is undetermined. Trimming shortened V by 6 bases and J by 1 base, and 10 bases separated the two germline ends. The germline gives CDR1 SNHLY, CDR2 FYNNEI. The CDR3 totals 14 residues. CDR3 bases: TGTGCCAGCAGCTCCGACATCAGCAATCAGCCCCAGCATTTT. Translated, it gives CASSSDISNQPQHF. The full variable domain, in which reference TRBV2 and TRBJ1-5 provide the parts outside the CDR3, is EPEVTQTPSHQVTQMGQEVILRCVPISNHLYFYWYRQILGQKVEFLVSFYNNEISEKSEIFDDQFSVERPDGSNFTLKIRSTKLEDSAMYFCASSSDISNQPQHFGDGTRLSIL.

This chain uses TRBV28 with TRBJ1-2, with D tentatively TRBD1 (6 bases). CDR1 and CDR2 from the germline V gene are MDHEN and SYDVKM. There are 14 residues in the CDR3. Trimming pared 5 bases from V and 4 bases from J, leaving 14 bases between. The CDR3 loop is CASSTRGGFYGYTF. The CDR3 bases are TGTGCCAGCAGTACCCGAGGGGGATTCTATGGCTACACCTTC.

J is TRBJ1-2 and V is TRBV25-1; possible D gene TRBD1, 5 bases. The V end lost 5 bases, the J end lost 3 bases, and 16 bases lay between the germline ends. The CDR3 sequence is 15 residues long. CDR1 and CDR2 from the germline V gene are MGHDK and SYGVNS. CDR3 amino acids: CASSPPGRVDYGYTF. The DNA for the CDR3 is TGTGCCAGCAGTCCCCCCGGCAGGGTTGACTATGGCTACACCTTC.

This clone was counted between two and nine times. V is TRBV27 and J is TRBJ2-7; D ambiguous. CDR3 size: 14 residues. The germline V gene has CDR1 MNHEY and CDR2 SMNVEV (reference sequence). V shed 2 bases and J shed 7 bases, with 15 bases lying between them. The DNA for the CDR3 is TGTGCCAGCAGTTTAAGAAGAAACTTTAGAGAGCAGTACTTC. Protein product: CASSLRRNFREQYF.

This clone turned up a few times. This CDR3 reads CASSQGSGGGGLVNEQFF. The CDR3 nucleotides read TGCGCCAGCAGCCAAGGAAGCGGGGGAGGGGGCCTAGTCAATGAGCAGTTCTTC. The genes are TRBV4-1 and TRBJ2-1; D possibly corresponds to TRBD2 (8 bases). V was trimmed by 1 base and J by 6 bases, leaving 22 bases between them. Germline CDR1 and CDR2: MGHRA and YSYEKL. This CDR3 is built from 18 residues.

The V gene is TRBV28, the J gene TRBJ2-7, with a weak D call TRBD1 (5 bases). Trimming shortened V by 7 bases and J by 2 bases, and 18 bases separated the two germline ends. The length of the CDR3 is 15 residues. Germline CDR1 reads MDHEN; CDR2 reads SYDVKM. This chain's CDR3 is CASTEGEDGPYEQYF. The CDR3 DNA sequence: TGTGCCAGCACTGAAGGGGAAGACGGACCCTACGAGCAGTACTTC.

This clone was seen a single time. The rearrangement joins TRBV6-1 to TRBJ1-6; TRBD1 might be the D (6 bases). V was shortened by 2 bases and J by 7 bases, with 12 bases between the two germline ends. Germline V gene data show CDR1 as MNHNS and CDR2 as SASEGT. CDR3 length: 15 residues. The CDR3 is CASSERGAGNSPLHF. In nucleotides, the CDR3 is TGTGCCAGCAGTGAACGGGGGGCGGGGAATTCACCCCTCCACTTT.

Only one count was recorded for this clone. The CDR3: CASRMVGDYNEQFF. The CDR3 DNA is TGTGCCTCTCGGATGGTCGGGGATTACAATGAGCAGTTCTTC. The chain carries TRBV10-3 and TRBJ2-1, with D perhaps TRBD2 (5 bases). CDR1 and CDR2 (germline): ENHRY, SYGVKD. CDR3 length: 14 residues. The V end was cut by 11 bases, the J end by 4 bases, with 18 bases between.